In its sample, the clone carrying this T cell receptor beta chain was seen a few times. Its antigen is currently unknown. Just one base apart from a much larger clone, this may be a read error. Every patient was untreated before thyroid surgery. Trimming removed 3 bases at V and 7 bases at J, with 13 bases between. Per the germline V gene, CDR1 is DFQATT and CDR2 is SNEGSKA (reference sequence). The CDR3 is 13 residues long. The sample comes from a study of metastatic and nonmetastatic thyroid tumors. The overall study: Patients with malignant and benign thyroid disease provided blood and tumor or nodule tissue, whose repertoires were compared.

In the original workflow: CDR3 differences across clinicopathological groups were used to build a distant-metastasis classifier for papillary thyroid cancer. TCRdb re-called the PCR reads via MiXCR. Here the V and J calls rest on TCRdb's processing, not on the authors' analysis. This table holds approximately 50,000 clones, less than 4.5% found once. Study-level findings and limits: Patients with malignant thyroid tumors reportedly had significantly higher TCR beta diversity than those with benign nodules, in blood and tumor.

The chain recombines TRBV20-1 with TRBJ2-4; a possible D gene is TRBD1 (5 bases). Material: blood. The sequence was collected from a female donor with papillary thyroid cancer or a benign thyroid nodule (not recorded which). Some clones in this sample may be carry-over from other donors' samples. The CDR3 DNA reads TGCAGTGCTAGTTGGCAGGGCGTCAACATTCAGTACTTC. Translating gives CSASWQGVNIQYF.